The 18 T cell receptor beta chains below come from one sample, sequenced in a study of blood T cell repertoires in COVID-19 (dated by TCRdb to between 2020 and 2021). The library was made by the immunoSEQ multiplex PCR assay. This immuneACCESS table, as held by TCRdb, lists in-frame sequences with V and J called but not all clones. Of the missing ones, under half trace to an unresolved V gene in checked studies; the others have no known cause. In all, the sample holds about 100,000 clones, and around 88% of those were seen once. The ten largest clones capture about 4.6% of the sample. The sample taken for sequencing was peripheral blood. The receptor source for this set is a human donor in a cohort sampled during active COVID-19.

This rearrangement joins TRBV28 to TRBJ2-6; D not resolved. The CDR3 consists of 15 residues. Trimming cost V 3 bases and J 1 base, with 7 bases left between them. Germline values: CDR1 MDHEN, CDR2 SYDVKM. Written as DNA, the CDR3 is TGTGCCAGCAGTTTTTTCGGGTCTGGGGCCAACGTCCTGACTTTC. Translated, it gives CASSFFGSGANVLTF.

The chain carries TRBV6-2 or TRBV6-3 and TRBJ2-6; the D gene is possibly TRBD2 (5 bases). V was clipped by 2 bases and J by 0 bases, with 5 bases between them. Per germline, CDR1 MNHEY and CDR2 SVGEGT. The CDR3 totals 15 residues. The CDR3 sequence is CASSYGSSGANVLTF. CDR3 coding DNA: TGTGCCAGCAGTTACGGGAGCTCTGGGGCCAACGTCCTGACTTTC.

As concerns this clone: A junction end diverges from the germline sequence, so it may reflect a read error. The chain is built from TRBV7-8 and TRBJ2-2; the match to TRBD2 covers 11 bases. Germline V gene data show CDR1 as SGHVS and CDR2 as FQNEAQ. This CDR3 is built from 18 residues. CDR3 in amino acids: CVSSLRLAGLSSVGELFF. CDR3 sequence (DNA): TGTGTCAGCAGCTTACGACTAGCGGGATTGTCCTCCGTCGGGGAGCTGTTTTTT.

V is TRBV7-8 and J is TRBJ2-1, with 8 bases lining up with TRBD1. Germline CDR1 SGHVS, CDR2 FQNEAQ. The CDR3 loop spans 14 amino acids. V dropped 6 bases and J dropped 10; count of bases not matched to a gene: 11. The CDR3 region has the DNA TGTGCCAGCAGGCCTTTTCAGGGGGCTGGAGAGCAGTTCTTC. Protein: CASRPFQGAGEQFF.

This chain joins TRBV20-1 and TRBJ2-2; 11 bases are a match to TRBD1. The CDR3 runs to 14 residues. V was pared by 3 bases and J by 5 bases, with 2 bases of the junction left unmatched. Germline CDR1 is DFQATT and CDR2 is SNEGSKA (reference sequence). CDR3 sequence reads: CSASWDRGTGELFF. The DNA for the CDR3 is TGCAGTGCTAGTTGGGACAGGGGGACCGGGGAGCTGTTTTTT.

The CDR3 DNA follows: TGTGCCAGCAGTTTGTCAGCGGGAGGGTCCTACGAGCAGTACTTC. It encodes CASSLSAGGSYEQYF. This chain links TRBV28 with TRBJ2-7, with 10 positions matching TRBD2. V gave up 3 bases and J gave up 1 base; unmatched junction bases: 3. Germline V gives CDR1 MDHEN, CDR2 SYDVKM. The CDR3 totals 15 residues.

The chain is built from TRBV19 and TRBJ2-3; 10 nucleotides align to TRBD2. Germline CDR1 reads LNHDA; CDR2 reads SQIVND (reference sequence). The CDR3 runs to 14 residues. V lost 8 bases and J lost 5; bases outside the gene matches: 7. The CDR3 sequence is CASGQTSGLDTQYF. CDR3 DNA sequence: TGTGCCAGTGGGCAGACTAGCGGGTTAGATACGCAGTATTTT.

The rearrangement joins TRBV12-3 or TRBV12-4 to TRBJ1-1, with D unclear. The CDR3 is made up of 13 amino acids. Trimming took 5 bases from V and 2 from J, leaving 9 bases between them. The CDR3 is CASSLRVNTEAFF. As DNA, the CDR3 is TGTGCCAGCAGTCTCCGGGTTAACACTGAAGCTTTCTTT.

This clone occurred once. This chain links TRBV6-1 with TRBJ2-1; 10 bases are a match to TRBD1. The CDR3 covers 15 residues. V trimming: 3 bases; J trimming: 7 bases; junction bases outside the gene matches: 6. Per germline, CDR1 MNHNS and CDR2 SASEGT. The CDR3 is CASSDRQGARNEQFF. Here the CDR3 DNA reads TGTGCCAGCAGTGACCGACAGGGGGCTCGGAATGAGCAGTTCTTC.

The rearrangement joins TRBV7-3 to TRBJ2-5; 12 positions match TRBD2. V dropped 0 bases and J dropped 4; count of bases not matched to a gene: 6. The CDR3 runs to 17 residues. CDR1 is SGHTA, CDR2 FQGTGA, per germline. DNA of the CDR3: TGTGCCAGCAGCTTAACGCTAGCGGGAGGGAACGGAGAGACCCAGTACTTC. It encodes CASSLTLAGGNGETQYF.

This rearrangement joins TRBV5-1 to TRBJ2-1, with TRBD1 as a possible D gene (7 bases). V shed 4 bases and J shed 8 bases, with 16 bases lying between them. The CDR3 covers 14 residues. In germline, CDR1 is SGHRS, CDR2 YFSETQ. The CDR3, as DNA: TGCGCCAGCAGCCCGTGGACCAGGGGGGATGAGCAGTTCTTC. Protein product: CASSPWTRGDEQFF.

The CDR3 loop is CAAGDRVNGNTIYF. In nucleotides, the CDR3 is TGTGCCGCGGGGGACAGGGTAAATGGAAACACCATATATTTT. The chain couples TRBV10-3 to TRBJ1-3, with 9 bases that match TRBD1. The CDR3 contains 14 residues. V lost 11 bases, J lost 3 bases, and 8 bases stayed unmatched. Germline CDR1 ENHRY, CDR2 SYGVKD.

Here the CDR3 DNA reads TGTGCCAGCAGGGCGGGGGGGAGAGTGAACTATGGCTACACCTTC. It specifies CASRAGGRVNYGYTF. This chain connects TRBV5-6 to TRBJ1-2; the D gene is possibly TRBD1 (5 bases). Trimming pared 5 bases from V and 2 bases from J, leaving 16 bases between. The CDR3 is 15 residues long. CDR1 and CDR2 (germline): SGHDT, YYEEEE.

The chain couples TRBV2 to TRBJ1-2; D perhaps matches TRBD1 (6 bases). This CDR3 is 13 amino acids long. The V end lost 9 bases, the J end lost 8 bases, and 19 bases lay between the germline ends. Per the germline V gene, CDR1 is SNHLY and CDR2 is FYNNEI. CDR3 sequence (DNA): TGTGCCAGTGGCTCGGGGGGCGCAAAGGGCTACACCTTC. Translation gives CASGSGGAKGYTF.

The chain employs TRBV29-1 and TRBJ1-1, with unresolved D. Germline V lookup: CDR1 SQVTM, CDR2 ANQGSEA. The CDR3 length is 13 residues. Trimming cost V 5 bases and J 6 bases, with 16 bases left between them. The DNA for the CDR3 is TGCAGCGTTCGACTATCAGGCTTGGCTGAAGCTTTCTTT. Protein product: CSVRLSGLAEAFF.

V is TRBV2 and J is TRBJ1-2, with TRBD1 identical over 7 bases. Germline trimming cut 4 bases from V and 2 bases from J; bases unmatched to any gene: 7. Germline CDR1 is SNHLY and CDR2 is FYNNEI. The CDR3 totals 15 residues. The CDR3 loop reads CASSAEQGLNYGYTF. CDR3 sequence (DNA): TGTGCCAGCAGTGCCGAACAGGGGCTCAACTATGGCTACACCTTC.

V gene TRBV2 combines with J gene TRBJ1-2; D not resolved. Germline V gene data show CDR1 as SNHLY and CDR2 as FYNNEI. The length of the CDR3 is 13 residues. V shed 5 bases and J shed 4 bases, with 11 bases lying between them. DNA for the CDR3: TGTGCCAGCAGTCAGGAGGGCTTCTATGGCTACACCTTC. It encodes CASSQEGFYGYTF. Full variable domain (remainder filled in from reference TRBV2 and TRBJ1-2): EPEVTQTPSHQVTQMGQEVILRCVPISNHLYFYWYRQILGQKVEFLVSFYNNEISEKSEIFDDQFSVERPDGSNFTLKIRSTKLEDSAMYFCASSQEGFYGYTFGSGTRLTVV.

On this clone itself: At one end the junction does not follow the germline gene, possibly because of a read error. The V gene is TRBV30, the J gene TRBJ2-4, with D possibly matching TRBD2 (6 bases). The germline gives CDR1 GTSNPN, CDR2 SVGIG (reference sequence). The CDR3 has 11 residues. The CDR3 here is CAWREKTIQYF. The CDR3 DNA is TGTGCCTGGCGGGAGAAAACCATTCAGTACTTC.